Below are 21 T cell receptor beta chains sequenced from a single sample in a study of human T cells and chemical hapten exposure. One entry per CDR3 protein results from TCRdb running MiXCR on the RACE reads. The table has about 180,000 distinct CDR3 sequences, under 35% seen once. Documented time point: pre-sensitization, week 0. Treatment given: therapeutic diphenylcyclopropenone sensitization with weekly scalp DPC. Specimen: whole blood, collected in connection with sensitization to the hapten diphenylcyclopropenone (DPC). These receptors all come from a woman aged 25 to 45 with alopecia areata. Some clones in this sample may be carry-over from other donors' samples.

The chain links TRBV5-1 to TRBJ1-1; 8 nucleotides line up with TRBD1. The trim removed 3 bases at V and 3 bases at J, leaving 7 bases unmatched. The CDR3 runs 15 residues. Germline V gives CDR1 SGHRS, CDR2 YFSETQ. In DNA, the CDR3 is TGCGCCAGCAGCTCGGAGACAGGGGAGTACACTGAAGCTTTCTTT. Its protein product is CASSSETGEYTEAFF.

The V gene is TRBV29-1, the J gene TRBJ1-3; D is possibly TRBD1 (5 bases). Trimming left V 2 bases short and J 3 bases short, with 11 bases between. The CDR3 extends over 14 amino acids. Germline V gene lookup returns CDR1 SQVTM and CDR2 ANQGSEA. In DNA form, the CDR3 reads TGCAGCGTTGAATTAGGGGAAGATGGAAACACCATATATTTT. It is translated as CSVELGEDGNTIYF.

V usage is TRBV7-2 and J usage is TRBJ2-7, with D unresolved. The CDR3 has 14 residues. Trimming stripped 2 bases from V and 0 bases from J, with 8 bases between. Per germline, CDR1 SGHTA and CDR2 FQGNSA. The CDR3 sequence is CASSLLSPSYEQYF. The CDR3 DNA reads TGTGCCAGCAGCTTATTATCACCCTCCTACGAGCAGTACTTC. Drawing the rest from reference TRBV7-2 and TRBJ2-7, the complete variable domain is GAGVSQSPSNKVTEKGKDVELRCDPISGHTALYWYRQSLGQGLEFLIYFQGNSAPDKSGLPSDRFSAERTGGSVSTLTIQRTQQEDSAVYLCASSLLSPSYEQYFGPGTRLTVT.

This clonotype was counted a few times. The chain employs TRBV7-2 and TRBJ2-2; D gene uncertain. Germline V CDR1 and CDR2: SGHTA, FQGNSA. V shed 3 bases and J shed 6 bases, with 11 bases lying between them. The CDR3 runs to 14 residues. CDR3 nucleotide sequence: TGTGCCAGCAGCTTTAGTTATGTGGCCGGGGAGCTGTTTTTT. This encodes CASSFSYVAGELFF.

The rearrangement joins TRBV7-2 to TRBJ2-1, with 11 bases aligning to TRBD2. V lost 5 bases, J lost 5 bases, and 5 bases stayed unmatched. There are 15 residues in the CDR3. CDR1 is SGHTA, CDR2 FQGNSA, per germline. The CDR3, as DNA: TGTGCCAGCAGCCGTACTAGCGGGAGCGACAATGAGCAGTTCTTC. Protein product: CASSRTSGSDNEQFF.

This clonotype was seen only a few times. The rearrangement uses TRBV28 and TRBJ2-2, with D possibly TRBD2 on 5 matching bases. Trimming shortened V by 1 base and J by 4 bases, and 7 bases separated the two germline ends. CDR3 size: 14 residues. Germline loops: CDR1 MDHEN, CDR2 SYDVKM. The chain's CDR3 is CASSLSAGTGELFF. The CDR3 nucleotides are TGTGCCAGCAGTTTATCGGCGGGCACCGGGGAGCTGTTTTTT.

The V and J genes are TRBV5-1 and TRBJ1-2, with TRBD1 as a possible D gene (5 bases). Between the trimmed V and J ends, which lost 5 bases and 4 bases, there was a span of 18 bases. This CDR3 region has 15 residues. Germline V gives CDR1 SGHRS, CDR2 YFSETQ. The DNA of the CDR3 is TGCGCCAGCAGTGTTCTGGGGACTAGCTCCTATGGCTACACCTTC. This codes for CASSVLGTSSYGYTF.

This clonotype was observed a single time. The V and J genes are TRBV9 and TRBJ1-2; D is undetermined. Germline V gene data show CDR1 as SGDLS and CDR2 as YYNGEE. With 4 bases removed from V and 6 bases from J, the gap between germline ends came to 19 bases. The CDR3 runs to 15 residues. CDR3 DNA sequence: TGTGCCAGCAGCTCCCTCGGCCCCCAGGATAATGGCTACACCTTC. This encodes CASSSLGPQDNGYTF.

In DNA form, the CDR3 reads TGTGCCAGCGACCCCCTCGCTCCGGGGTTCCGGGGGCCGAAAGAGACCCAGTACTTC. Protein: CASDPLAPGFRGPKETQYF. The chain combines TRBV28 with TRBJ2-5; tentatively, D is TRBD1 or TRBD2 (6 bases each). Germline V CDR1 and CDR2: MDHEN, SYDVKM. The CDR3 sequence is 19 residues long. V lost 8 bases and J 3 bases, leaving 31 bases between the germline ends.

The chain is built from TRBV4-3 and TRBJ2-1, with TRBD1 as a possible D gene (6 bases). Germline assignment: CDR1 LGHNA and CDR2 YSLEER. V was pared by 1 base and J by 9 bases, with 10 bases between. CDR3 size: 13 residues. For the CDR3, the DNA is TGCGCCAGCAGCCAAGTGGGGGCGGGTGAGCAGTTCTTC. This gives the protein CASSQVGAGEQFF.

This chain uses TRBV29-1 with TRBJ1-1; D not certain. CDR1 and CDR2 (germline): SQVTM, ANQGSEA. The V end lost 6 bases, the J end lost 4 bases, and 9 bases lay between the germline ends. This CDR3 has 11 residues. CDR3: CSVPEGTEAFF. The CDR3 nucleotides are TGCAGCGTGCCAGAGGGCACTGAAGCTTTCTTT.

The V and J genes are TRBV10-3 and TRBJ2-3, with 12 bases matching TRBD2. The CDR3 is 16 residues long. Germline CDR1 and CDR2: ENHRY and SYGVKD. Unmatched junction bases numbered 11, after V lost 11 bases and J lost 2 bases. The CDR3 DNA is TGTGCCGTCAAGAGGGGACTAGCGGGTCTCACAGATACGCAGTATTTT. Translated: CAVKRGLAGLTDTQYF.

This clonotype was observed a few times. The gene calls are TRBV20-1 and TRBJ1-1; D call uncertain. Between the trimmed V and J ends, which lost 1 base and 6 bases, there was a span of 6 bases. The CDR3 sequence is 11 residues long. The germline gives CDR1 DFQATT, CDR2 SNEGSKA (reference sequence). The CDR3 DNA follows: TGCAGTGCTAGAGGAACAGCTGAAGCTTTCTTT. Its translation is CSARGTAEAFF.

A few counts support this clonotype. V gene TRBV6-2 or TRBV6-3 combines with J gene TRBJ2-2; D unclear. Germline assignment: CDR1 MNHEY and CDR2 SVGEGT. Trimming left V 2 bases short and J 2 bases short, with 3 bases between. This CDR3 spans 13 amino acids. DNA of the CDR3: TGTGCCAGCAGTTACCCAAACACCGGGGAGCTGTTTTTT. It encodes CASSYPNTGELFF.

The chain links TRBV28 to TRBJ1-1, with 9 bases that match TRBD1. CDR1 and CDR2 from the germline V gene are MDHEN and SYDVKM. The CDR3 contains 15 residues. V shed 7 bases and J 4 bases; nucleotides not matched to a gene: 10. The chain's CDR3 is CASKLTGGSFTEAFF. CDR3 coding DNA: TGTGCCAGCAAACTGACAGGGGGGAGTTTCACTGAAGCTTTCTTT.

This clonotype was detected only a few times. The chain carries TRBV29-1 and TRBJ2-1; 10 nucleotides agree with TRBD2. J lost 7 bases, V lost 1 base, and 13 bases had no gene match. The V gene's germline CDR1 is SQVTM and CDR2 ANQGSEA. This CDR3 has 17 residues. The CDR3 loop reads CSVEVNTLAGVLNEQFF. The CDR3 nucleotides read TGCAGCGTTGAAGTGAACACTCTAGCGGGAGTACTGAATGAGCAGTTCTTC.

The chain uses TRBV28 and TRBJ1-1; D perhaps matches TRBD1 (5 bases). The germline V and J ends were trimmed by 5 bases and 10 bases, with 14 bases remaining between them. Germline V gene lookup returns CDR1 MDHEN and CDR2 SYDVKM. The CDR3 is 12 residues long. The CDR3 region is CASSLGPGTAFF. CDR3 nucleotides: TGTGCCAGCAGTCTGGGACCGGGAACAGCTTTCTTT.

This clonotype came up a few times. V gene TRBV29-1 combines with J gene TRBJ2-5; D perhaps matches TRBD2 (5 bases). The V and J ends lost 7 bases and 1 base respectively, with 13 bases between them. Germline CDR1 and CDR2: SQVTM and ANQGSEA. The CDR3 is made up of 13 amino acids. In DNA, the CDR3 is TGCAGCGCAGGAGGATGGGCCCAAGAGACCCAGTACTTC. It translates to CSAGGWAQETQYF.

The rearrangement joins TRBV28 to TRBJ2-7; D possibly corresponds to TRBD2 (6 bases). This CDR3 contains 13 residues. Germline assignment: CDR1 MDHEN and CDR2 SYDVKM. V shed 6 bases and J shed 7 bases, with 16 bases lying between them. CDR3 amino acids: CASSREERGEQYF. CDR3 in DNA: TGTGCCAGCAGCCGAGAAGAACGGGGGGAGCAGTACTTC.

This clonotype was picked up a small number of times. This chain uses TRBV7-3 with TRBJ2-7; 9 bases are shared with TRBD2. Germline lookup yields CDR1 SGHTA and CDR2 FQGTGA. With V trimmed by 1 base and J by 3 bases, 10 bases remained unmatched. This CDR3 contains 17 residues. The CDR3 here is CASSLMPLREGLYEQYF. The CDR3, as DNA: TGTGCCAGCAGCTTAATGCCTTTGCGGGAGGGCCTCTACGAGCAGTACTTC.

This sequence joins TRBV10-2 and TRBJ2-5; D unclear. The V gene's germline CDR1 is WSHSY and CDR2 SAAADI. Trimming left V 6 bases short and J 0 bases short, with 8 bases between. The CDR3 is 13 residues long. The CDR3 spells CASRVRYQETQYF. The CDR3 DNA reads as TGCGCCAGCAGGGTCAGGTACCAAGAGACCCAGTACTTC.